The 18 T cell receptor beta chains below come from one sample, sequenced in a study of T cell repertoires in cytomegalovirus infection. Using its own MiXCR run on the reads, TCRdb lists one record per CDR3 protein. This repertoire shows approximately 490,000 distinct CDR3 sequences, about 11% found once; its top ten account for roughly a tenth. Sequencing used PBMCs. Receptor source: a human donor in good health (CMV status not recorded). Some clones in this sample may be carry-over from other donors' samples.

The chain employs TRBV9 and TRBJ2-5, with D perhaps TRBD1 (6 bases). Germline-derived CDR1 and CDR2 are SGDLS and YYNGEE. The CDR3 has 14 amino acids. The V end was cut by 4 bases, the J end by 4 bases, with 14 bases between. This chain's CDR3 is CASSPRTAVETQYF. CDR3 sequence (DNA): TGTGCCAGCAGCCCTCGGACAGCCGTAGAGACCCAGTACTTC.

This clonotype was detected many times. This chain links TRBV7-9 with TRBJ2-7; the D is unclear. Trimming shortened V by 4 bases and J by 0 bases, and 10 bases separated the two germline ends. Germline CDR1 reads SEHNR; CDR2 reads FQNEAQ (reference sequence). The CDR3 covers 14 residues. CDR3 in DNA: TGTGCCAGCAGCTCCAGGAAAAGCTCCTACGAGCAGTACTTC. Translation: CASSSRKSSYEQYF.

The chain is built from TRBV7-9 and TRBJ1-6; unclear D gene. Trimming removed 3 bases from V and 9 bases from J, with 9 bases in between. CDR1 SEHNR and CDR2 FQNEAQ come from the germline V gene (reference sequence). The CDR3 consists of 13 residues. The chain's CDR3 is CASSFRESSPLHF. The DNA for the CDR3 is TGTGCCAGCAGCTTTAGGGAGAGTTCACCCCTCCACTTT.

This clonotype was picked up many times. The V gene is TRBV11-3, the J gene TRBJ2-1, with 10 bases that match TRBD2. CDR3 size: 15 residues. J lost 2 bases, V lost 3 bases, and 1 base had no gene match. Germline V gene sequence: CDR1 SGHNT, CDR2 YENEEA. The DNA of the CDR3 is TGTGCCAGCAGCTTCGGACTAGCGGCCTACAATGAGCAGTTCTTC. This encodes CASSFGLAAYNEQFF.

The V and J genes are TRBV29-1 and TRBJ1-1; D is possibly TRBD1 (6 bases). Trimming pared 5 bases from V and 5 bases from J, leaving 12 bases between. The CDR3 runs to 12 residues. Germline-derived CDR1 and CDR2 are SQVTM and ANQGSEA. The CDR3, as DNA: TGCAGCGTTTGGACAGCCCTGACTGAAGCTTTCTTT. It is translated as CSVWTALTEAFF.

The chain links TRBV30 to TRBJ1-5; D gene uncertain. Germline-derived CDR1 and CDR2 are GTSNPN and SVGIG (reference sequence). Trimming removed 2 bases from V and 5 bases from J, with 10 bases in between. There are 13 residues in the CDR3. CDR3 amino acids: CAWSSFEDQPQHF. For the CDR3, the DNA is TGTGCCTGGAGTAGTTTTGAGGATCAGCCCCAGCATTTT.

Comments on this clonotype: A much bigger clone sits one base away, suggesting this may be a read error. This chain joins TRBV10-3 and TRBJ1-2, with D perhaps TRBD1 (6 bases). The CDR3 extends over 15 amino acids. CDR1 is ENHRY and CDR2 is SYGVKD in the germline V gene. CDR3 loop: CAISAGPLGGYGYNF. The CDR3 DNA reads as TGTGCCATCAGTGCCGGGCCCCTGGGGGGCTATGGCTACAACTTC.

This sequence joins TRBV10-3 and TRBJ1-1; weak D call: TRBD1 (6 bases). The CDR3 loop spans 17 amino acids. Trimming cost V 2 bases and J 5 bases, with 21 bases left between them. Germline CDR1 reads ENHRY; CDR2 reads SYGVKD. The CDR3 loop reads CAISEGGGAQGRTEAFF. In DNA, the CDR3 is TGTGCCATCAGTGAGGGCGGGGGCGCGCAGGGGAGAACTGAAGCTTTCTTT.

This clonotype was seen many times. A read error may produce the germline difference seen at one junction end. The CDR3 nucleotides read TGTGCCAGCAGCTTAGAACACCTTTCCCATCTCGAGCGGTACTTC. Translation: CASSLEHLSHLERYF. The chain carries TRBV7-8 and TRBJ2-7; D is ambiguous. This CDR3 comprises 15 residues. The germline V gene encodes CDR1 SGHVS and CDR2 FQNEAQ.

This clonotype was observed at least ten times. V usage is TRBV6-1 and J usage is TRBJ2-3; 8 bases match TRBD1. Germline loops: CDR1 MNHNS, CDR2 SASEGT. This CDR3 is built from 16 residues. V lost 7 bases, J lost 2 bases, and 11 bases stayed unmatched. The CDR3 region has the DNA TGTGCCAGCACCCGGACAGGGAATAGTTTCACAGATACGCAGTATTTT. Protein: CASTRTGNSFTDTQYF.

This clonotype appeared many times. A read error is likely, as this CDR3 ends without the conserved phenylalanine or tryptophan. Because the CDR3's place on the DNA is in doubt, the DNA is left out and the CDR3 is given as listed by TCRdb. The gene calls are TRBV12-3 or TRBV12-4 and TRBJ1-1; TRBD1, the table's D call, lacks a check against the DNA. Termini included, the CDR3 measures 12 amino acids. The CDR3 here is CASSLGGAGFGL.

In this sample, this clonotype turned up many times. This CDR3 is CSVAQNSNQPQHF. CDR3 nucleotide sequence: TGCAGCGTCGCCCAAAATAGCAATCAGCCCCAGCATTTT. The chain recombines TRBV29-1 with TRBJ1-5; D call uncertain. The CDR3 sequence is 13 residues long. V was shortened by 6 bases and J by 0 bases, with 9 bases between the two germline ends. The germline V gene encodes CDR1 SQVTM and CDR2 ANQGSEA.

This clonotype was counted between two and nine times. The CDR3 loop is CASSFEGASDTQYF. In nucleotides, the CDR3 is TGCGCCAGCAGCTTCGAGGGGGCAAGTGATACGCAGTATTTT. The V gene is TRBV5-1, the J gene TRBJ2-3; 7 bases agree with TRBD1. Germline V gene data show CDR1 as SGHRS and CDR2 as YFSETQ. V lost 2 bases, J lost 6 bases, and 6 bases stayed unmatched. The CDR3 contains 14 residues.

There are a few counts of this clonotype. J is TRBJ2-3 and V is TRBV28, with D unresolved. The germline V gene has CDR1 MDHEN and CDR2 SYDVKM. V lost 5 bases, J lost 5 bases, and 17 bases lay in between. CDR3 length: 15 residues. CDR3 DNA sequence: TGTGCCAGCAGTGCACCGGGCCTCCTGCGAGATACGCAGTATTTT. Protein sequence: CASSAPGLLRDTQYF.

This clonotype was seen at least ten times. This rearrangement joins TRBV6-2 or TRBV6-3 to TRBJ1-2; 9 positions agree with TRBD1. CDR1 MNHEY and CDR2 SVGEGT come from the germline V gene. This CDR3 spans 16 amino acids. V gave up 6 bases and J gave up 4 bases; unmatched junction bases: 12. CDR3 loop: CASSKASQGASYGYTF. The CDR3 DNA reads TGTGCCAGCAGCAAAGCCTCACAGGGGGCGAGCTATGGCTACACCTTC.

The chain links TRBV10-2 to TRBJ1-2, with 7 bases that match TRBD1. After removal of 7 bases from V and 0 bases from J, the junction contained 11 bases not matched to a gene. Germline loops: CDR1 WSHSY, CDR2 SAAADI. CDR3 length equals 16 residues. CDR3 protein: CASTGGQRSTNYGYTF. The CDR3 DNA reads as TGCGCCAGCACTGGGGGACAGAGATCAACTAACTATGGCTACACCTTC.

This clonotype has only a few counts. J is TRBJ2-5 and V is TRBV20-1; no definite D call. From germline, CDR1 is DFQATT and CDR2 SNEGSKA (reference sequence). This CDR3 is 14 amino acids long. Trimming left V 0 bases short and J 5 bases short, with 13 bases between. CDR3 nucleotide sequence: TGCAGTGCTAGAGATTTTGCGGTTGAGGAGACCCAGTACTTC. Translating gives CSARDFAVEETQYF.

This clonotype was counted ten times or more. J is TRBJ1-1 and V is TRBV7-2; a weak D match, TRBD1 (6 bases). CDR1 and CDR2 (germline): SGHTA, FQGNSA. V was clipped by 7 bases and J by 6 bases, with 15 bases between them. The CDR3 loop spans 13 amino acids. The chain's CDR3 is CASTLPKGAEAFF. For the CDR3, the DNA is TGTGCCAGCACTCTACCCAAGGGGGCTGAAGCTTTCTTT.